The TCR beta chain described here comes from a study of T cells in Graves' hyperthyroidism and ophthalmopathy. Study-level points and caveats: Onset of ophthalmopathy came a median approximately 6.9 months after the model predicted it. Ophthalmopathy could be told apart from stable hyperthyroidism with a 13 V-J model.

This clonotype appeared many times. Antigen specificity is unknown. Amplified regions were TCR beta CDR3 sequences from RNA transcripts. TCR CDR3 regions were first amplified by RT-PCR with HTBI primers. TCRdb used MiXCR to reprocess the multiplex PCR reads, holding one entry per CDR3 protein. The table includes about 600,000 distinct CDR3 sequences, approximately 15% detected once. The CDR3 is 15 residues long. V lost 4 bases to trimming and J lost 6 bases, with 16 bases between them. CDR1 and CDR2 (germline): KGHSH, LQKENI. Ophthalmopathy in the patients scored at least 3 on Clinical Activity Score and at least 4 on NOSPECS grade, lasting under 3 months.

The rearrangement joins TRBV18 to TRBJ2-1; D unclear. This clonotype was obtained from a woman between 40 and 50 years old with Graves' ophthalmopathy. Input material: blood. The CDR3 DNA reads as TGTGCCAGCTCACTAGGTAGGCTAGACGTCAATGAGCAGTTCTTC. It translates to CASSLGRLDVNEQFF.